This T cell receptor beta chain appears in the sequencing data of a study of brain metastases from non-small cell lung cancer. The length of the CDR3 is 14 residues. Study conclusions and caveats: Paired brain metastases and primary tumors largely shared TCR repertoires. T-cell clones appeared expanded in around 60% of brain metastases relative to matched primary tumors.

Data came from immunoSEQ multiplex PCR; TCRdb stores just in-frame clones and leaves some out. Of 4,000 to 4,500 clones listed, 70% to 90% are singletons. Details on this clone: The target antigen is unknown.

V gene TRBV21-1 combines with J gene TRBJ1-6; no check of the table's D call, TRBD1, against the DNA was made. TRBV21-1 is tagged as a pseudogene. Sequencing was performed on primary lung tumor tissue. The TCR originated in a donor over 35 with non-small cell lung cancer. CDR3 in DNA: TGTGCCAGGACCGACAGGGGAAACGATTTACCCCTCCACTTT. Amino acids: CARTDRGNDLPLHF.